The clone carrying this TCR beta chain turned up a few times. Stated time point: pre-sensitization, week 0. Specified treatment: therapeutic diphenylcyclopropenone sensitization with weekly scalp DPC. These data belong to a study of human T cells and chemical hapten exposure. V gave up 4 bases and J gave up 3 bases, with 8 bases separating them. CDR3 length: 12 residues. Germline values: CDR1 SGHRS, CDR2 YFSETQ. TCRdb called the RACE reads again in MiXCR, with one record for every CDR3 protein. The sample lists more than 100,000 distinct CDR3 sequences; roughly 14% were seen once. The source was whole blood, collected in connection with sensitization to the hapten diphenylcyclopropenone (DPC). This chain joins TRBV5-1 and TRBJ2-7; weak D call: TRBD1 (6 bases). This sequence was found in a woman between 18 and 29 years old with alopecia areata. Some clones in this sample may be carry-over from other donors' samples. The CDR3 reads CASSLTGYEQYF. The CDR3 DNA sequence: TGCGCCAGCAGCCTGACAGGCTACGAGCAGTACTTC.